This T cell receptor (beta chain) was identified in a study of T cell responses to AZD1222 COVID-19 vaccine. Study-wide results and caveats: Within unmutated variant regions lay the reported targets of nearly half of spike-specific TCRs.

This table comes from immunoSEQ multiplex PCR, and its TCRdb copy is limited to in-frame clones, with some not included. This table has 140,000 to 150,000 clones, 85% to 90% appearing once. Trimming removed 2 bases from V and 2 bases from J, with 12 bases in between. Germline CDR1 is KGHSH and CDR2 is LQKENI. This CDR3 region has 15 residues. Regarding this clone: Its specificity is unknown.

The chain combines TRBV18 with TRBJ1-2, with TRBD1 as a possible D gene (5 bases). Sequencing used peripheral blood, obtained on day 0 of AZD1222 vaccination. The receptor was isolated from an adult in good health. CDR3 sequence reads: CASSPAGLGNYGYTF. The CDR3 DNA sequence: TGTGCCAGCTCACCAGCAGGGTTAGGGAACTATGGCTACACCTTC.